These T cell receptor beta chains were read from a single sample in a study of cytomegalovirus exposure and HLA in healthy donors. Using immunoSEQ multiplex PCR, the repertoire was profiled, and TCRdb retains in-frame clones only, with some absent. The sample includes approximately 100,000 clones, about 76% of them seen just once. Material: PBMCs. The origin of the receptors is a man aged 40-49 years in good health and CMV-seronegative. Each CDR3 is given with its conserved first and last residue. D genes are given only for firm matches. Expanded clones get a size class; other rows say once, few or many, or leave the size out.

j_gene | abundance | v_gene | len | d_gene | CDR3nt | CDR3aa
TRBJ2-7 | few | TRBV4-3 | 14 | . | TGCGCCAGCAGCCAAGATTTGGGGGGATACGAGCAGTACTTC | CASSQDLGGYEQYF
TRBJ1-1 | . | TRBV6-5 | 15 | . | TGTGCCAGCAGGATAGGACTCACTTCGTACACTGAAGCTTTCTTT | CASRIGLTSYTEAFF
TRBJ2-7 | . | TRBV7-2 | 15 | . | TGTGCCAGCAGCTTAACAGGGTTTAGCTCCTACGAGCAGTACTTC | CASSLTGFSSYEQYF
TRBJ2-5 | . | TRBV19 | 14 | TRBD1 | TGTGCCAGTCGACAGGGGGCCTTGGGCGAGACCCAGTACTTC | CASRQGALGETQYF
TRBJ2-7 | . | TRBV27 | 14 | . | TGTGCCAGCAGTTTACGACCGGGGTCCTACGAGCAGTACTTC | CASSLRPGSYEQYF
TRBJ2-2 | . | TRBV7-6 | 13 | . | TGTGCCAGCAGCTTTGGGGAGACCGGGGAGCTGTTTTTT | CASSFGETGELFF
TRBJ1-6 | . | TRBV25-1 | 12 | . | TGTGCCAGCAGTCCTACGGGGACACCCCTCCACTTT | CASSPTGTPLHF
TRBJ2-2 | . | TRBV7-3 | 14 | . | TGTGCCAGCCGGGACACAAAGAACACCGGGGAGCTGTTTTTT | CASRDTKNTGELFF
TRBJ1-4 | . | TRBV12-2 | 16 | . | TGTGCAAGTCGCCGGGCTCTCGGGGGGCGCTGGGAAAAACTGTTTTTT | CASRRALGGRWEKLFF
TRBJ1-1 | . | TRBV11-2 | 15 | . | TGTGCCAGCAGCCACTATCGGACAGCGAACACTGAAGCTTTCTTT | CASSHYRTANTEAFF
TRBJ2-7 | . | TRBV27 | 13 | TRBD1 | TGTGCCAGCAGTTTACAGGGGGCAAACGAGCAGTACTTC | CASSLQGANEQYF
TRBJ2-3 | . | TRBV7-2 | 14 | TRBD2 | TGTGCCAGCAGCACTCAGCGGGGGGCAGATACGCAGTATTTT | CASSTQRGADTQYF
TRBJ1-2 | few | TRBV27 | 13 | TRBD1 | TGTGCCAGCAGTTTCGGGACAGGGGAAGGCTACACCTTC | CASSFGTGEGYTF
TRBJ2-3 | few | TRBV5-1 | 15 | TRBD1 | TGCGCCAGCAGCCCAGGACAGGGAGTCACAGATACGCAGTATTTT | CASSPGQGVTDTQYF
TRBJ1-2 | . | TRBV18 | 14 | . | TGTGCCAGCTCACCCTCGGCTCGGGACTATGGCTACACCTTC | CASSPSARDYGYTF
TRBJ1-2 | . | TRBV28 | 14 | TRBD1 | TGTGCCAGCAGTAGGACAGGTACTAACTATGGCTACACCTTC | CASSRTGTNYGYTF
TRBJ1-1 | . | TRBV27 | 13 | . | TGTGCCAGCAGTAGGGCAGGGGAAACTGAAGCTTTCTTT | CASSRAGETEAFF
TRBJ2-7 | . | TRBV5-4 | 14 | TRBD1 | TGTGCCAGCAGCCCGGGACAGGGCGTAGACGAGCAGTACTTC | CASSPGQGVDEQYF
TRBJ1-1 | . | TRBV6-5 | 14 | . | TGTGCCAGCAGTTACTCCTACGGGAACACTGAAGCTTTCTTT | CASSYSYGNTEAFF
TRBJ1-5 | . | TRBV7-2 | 13 | . | TGTGCCAGCAGCTTAGACAGAAATCAGCCCCAGCATTTT | CASSLDRNQPQHF
TRBJ2-5 | . | TRBV5-4 | 13 | . | TGTGCCAGCAACCAGAGAGGGCAAGAGACCCAGTACTTC | CASNQRGQETQYF
TRBJ2-3 | . | TRBV6-5 | 15 | TRBD1 | TGTGCCAGCAGGATTACAGGGGCCTATCCAGATACGCAGTATTTT | CASRITGAYPDTQYF
TRBJ2-2 | . | TRBV7-8 | 18 | TRBD1 | TGTGCCAGCAGCTTAGACGGCGAAAGGACAGGAAGGGCCGGGGAGCTGTTTTTT | CASSLDGERTGRAGELFF
TRBJ2-7 | . | TRBV25-1 | 13 | . | TGTGCCAGCGGACGGGGTGGAAGCTACGAGCAGTACTTC | CASGRGGSYEQYF
TRBJ2-7 | many | TRBV4-3 | 17 | TRBD1 | TGCGCCAGCAGCCAAACTTACGCCGGGACAGGGCTCAACGAGCAGTACTTC | CASSQTYAGTGLNEQYF
TRBJ2-3 | . | TRBV27 | 12 | . | TGTGCCAGCAAGTCATCGGGATATACGCAGTATTTT | CASKSSGYTQYF
TRBJ1-2 | . | TRBV5-4 | 13 | . | TGTGCCAGCAGCTTGGAGCTTAACTATGGCTACACCTTC | CASSLELNYGYTF
TRBJ1-3 | . | TRBV4-1 | 15 | . | TGCGCCAGCAGCCAAGGTAGTGCTGCTGGAAACACCATATATTTT | CASSQGSAAGNTIYF
TRBJ1-1 | . | TRBV7-7 | 13 | . | TGTGCTAGCAGCTTAGACAGGAACACTGAAGCTTTCTTT | CASSLDRNTEAFF
TRBJ1-1 | . | TRBV4-3 | 14 | . | TGCGCCAGCAGCCAAGAAAGGGGGGGCACTGAAGCTTTCTTT | CASSQERGGTEAFF
TRBJ1-6 | . | TRBV27 | 14 | . | TGTGCCAGCAGTTTTGGAGGGACCAATTCACCCCTCCACTTT | CASSFGGTNSPLHF
TRBJ2-3 | . | TRBV4-1 | 16 | TRBD1 | TGCGCCAGCAGCCAAATCCCGGGACAGGGCACAGATACGCAGTATTTT | CASSQIPGQGTDTQYF
TRBJ1-5 | few | TRBV2 | 18 | . | TGTGCCAGCAGTGATTATTCAGGTATCGTCCCAGGGGAGCAGCCCCAGCATTTT | CASSDYSGIVPGEQPQHF
TRBJ1-2 | . | TRBV4-2 | 16 | TRBD1 | TGTGCCAGCAGCCAAGCACCGGGACAGGAGATCTATGGCTACACCTTC | CASSQAPGQEIYGYTF
TRBJ2-1 | . | TRBV7-6 | 16 | TRBD2 | TGTGCCAGCAGCTTAGCGTTTGGGGGGGGGTTAGCTGAGCAGTTCTTC | CASSLAFGGGLAEQFF
TRBJ2-3 | few | TRBV7-8 | 16 | . | TGTGCCAGCAGCCCCCGGGGTGGGCTTACCGAGGGTACGCAGTATTTT | CASSPRGGLTEGTQYF
TRBJ2-1 | . | TRBV27 | 13 | TRBD1 | TGTGCCAGCAGTTCGACAGGGTACAATGAGCAGTTCTTC | CASSSTGYNEQFF
TRBJ2-1 | . | TRBV27 | 14 | . | TGTGCCAGCATTAGCCTGAGCTCCTACAATGAGCAGTTCTTC | CASISLSSYNEQFF
TRBJ1-4 | . | TRBV19 | 16 | . | TGTGCCAGTAGTCCGGATCGGGCGGGGGGCTCTGAAAAACTGTTTTTT | CASSPDRAGGSEKLFF
TRBJ1-1 | . | TRBV20-1 | 11 | . | TGCAGTGCCCGCGGACAGACTGAAGCTTTCTTT | CSARGQTEAFF
TRBJ2-5 | . | TRBV11-2 | 15 | TRBD2 | TGTGCCAGCAGCTTAGATAGCGGGGGGATGGAGACCCAGTACTTC | CASSLDSGGMETQYF
TRBJ2-7 | . | TRBV7-9 | 14 | TRBD1 | TGTGCCAGCAGCTTAGATGGCAGGGGGCTCGAGCAGTACTTC | CASSLDGRGLEQYF
TRBJ2-1 | . | TRBV7-3 | 13 | . | TGTGCCAGCAGCTTAACGAGCGACAATGAGCAGTTCTTC | CASSLTSDNEQFF
TRBJ2-7 | . | TRBV6-5 | 14 | . | TGTGCCAGCAGTTATCGCGGGGCCCACTACGAGCAGTACTTC | CASSYRGAHYEQYF
TRBJ2-5 | . | TRBV9 | 16 | . | TGTGCCAGCAGCTCCAACCCGGCAGGGGCCCAAGAGACCCAGTACTTC | CASSSNPAGAQETQYF